The 10 T cell receptor beta chains below were found in one sample sequenced in a study of long-term antiretroviral therapy in people with HIV. Run at survey level, the immunoSEQ assay was version v3.0. Here immunoSEQ multiplex PCR was the method, and the copy in TCRdb shows in-frame clones only, minus some. In the table there are approximately 31,000 clones, nearly 90% of which are singletons. The specimen was unsorted PBMCs, collected 1.1 years after starting antiretroviral therapy. These receptors came from a young man with HIV.

The chain uses TRBV4-2 and TRBJ2-1, with 8 bases identical to TRBD2. Germline V gene lookup returns CDR1 LGHNA and CDR2 YNFKEQ. V lost 1 base to trimming and J lost 8 bases; unmatched junction nucleotides: 10. CDR3 length equals 16 residues. The CDR3: CASSQVVAGRLDEQFF. The CDR3 DNA reads TGTGCCAGCAGCCAAGTTGTAGCGGGACGGTTAGATGAGCAGTTCTTC.

The genes are TRBV2 and TRBJ1-2; D is possibly TRBD1 (5 bases). Between the trimmed V and J ends, which lost 1 base and 4 bases, there was a span of 10 bases. Germline loops: CDR1 SNHLY, CDR2 FYNNEI. The CDR3 length is 14 residues. The CDR3 DNA reads as TGTGCCAGCAGTGAAGGGCAGGGTGGCTATGGCTACACCTTC. Translating it yields CASSEGQGGYGYTF.

The genes are TRBV6-1 and TRBJ1-1; TRBD1 agrees at 11 bases. V lost 7 bases and J lost 8; bases outside the gene matches: 3. The germline gives CDR1 MNHNS, CDR2 SASEGT. The CDR3 totals 12 residues. Here the CDR3 DNA reads TGTGCCAGCAATTGGGACAGGGGGGAAGCTTTCTTT. Translated: CASNWDRGEAFF.

V and J are TRBV6-5 and TRBJ1-2; D unclear. CDR1 MNHEY and CDR2 SVGAGI come from the germline V gene. Trimming stripped 1 base from V and 0 bases from J, with 6 bases between. The CDR3 extends over 14 amino acids. The CDR3 loop reads CASSYFGANYGYTF. DNA for the CDR3: TGTGCCAGCAGTTACTTCGGGGCTAACTATGGCTACACCTTC.

The table lists this clone with a count of one. The chain has TRBV5-4 and TRBJ2-6, with 10 bases that match TRBD1. The V gene's germline CDR1 is SGHNT and CDR2 YYREEE (reference sequence). This CDR3 has 17 residues. Trimming removed 4 bases from V and 7 bases from J; junction bases left unmatched: 11. CDR3 sequence (DNA): TGTGCCAGCAGCCCCAATCCCCGGACAGGGGGAGCCAACGTCCTGACTTTC. It translates to CASSPNPRTGGANVLTF.

The V call is TRBV4-1, the J call TRBJ2-2; maybe TRBD2 (6 bases). CDR1 MGHRA and CDR2 YSYEKL come from the germline V gene. The CDR3 totals 15 residues. Trimming removed 0 bases from V and 7 bases from J, with 12 bases in between. The chain's CDR3 is CASSQDPSAGGELFF. The CDR3 DNA is TGCGCCAGCAGCCAAGATCCTAGCGCGGGCGGGGAGCTGTTTTTT.

The genes are TRBV28 and TRBJ2-7; TRBD2 matches 7 bases. With 3 bases clipped from V and 3 bases from J, the junction kept 8 bases outside the gene matches. The CDR3 loop spans 15 amino acids. Germline V lookup: CDR1 MDHEN, CDR2 SYDVKM. The CDR3 reads CASSFRRTGGYEQYF. The CDR3 DNA reads as TGTGCCAGCAGTTTTAGGCGGACGGGGGGCTACGAGCAGTACTTC.

This clone has just one count. The CDR3 loop reads CASSPGSGGNTEAFF. As DNA, the CDR3 is TGCGCCAGCAGCCCTGGGTCAGGAGGGAACACTGAAGCTTTCTTT. The chain is built from TRBV5-1 and TRBJ1-1; no reliable D call. Deletions cut 4 bases from V and 1 base from J, with 14 bases between. From germline, CDR1 is SGHRS and CDR2 YFSETQ. This CDR3 spans 15 amino acids.

This chain connects TRBV18 to TRBJ1-3; the D is unclear. V was cut by 3 bases and J by 2 bases, with 5 bases left in between. CDR1 and CDR2 (germline): KGHSH, LQKENI. There are 13 residues in the CDR3. DNA of the CDR3: TGTGCCAGCTCACCGTCCCCTGGAAACACCATATATTTT. This translates into CASSPSPGNTIYF.

The chain has TRBV5-4 and TRBJ1-2, with 7 bases aligning to TRBD1. CDR1 is SGHNT, CDR2 YYREEE, per germline (reference sequence). The CDR3 is 12 amino acids. Trimming took 4 bases from V and 5 from J; bases not matched to a gene: 2. In DNA form, the CDR3 reads TGTGCCAGCAGCCAGACAGGGTATGGCTACACCTTC. Its translation is CASSQTGYGYTF.